These T cell receptor beta chains were read from a single sample in a study of shared clonotypes between healthy human individuals. Profiled with immunoSEQ multiplex PCR; TCRdb holds only in-frame clones, not every one. The sample includes about 1.1 million clones, approximately 80% seen only once; the top ten take roughly 0.56%. Input material: memory CD4+ T cells from PBMCs. Source of these receptors: a man between 18 and 29 years old in good health. Some clones in this sample may be carry-over from other donors' samples. Both conserved end residues are part of each CDR3. A D gene is named only where the DNA matches it firmly. The size of a clone is reported for some rows only, either as once, few or many, or as a class for expanded clones.

clone_size j_call v_call d_call cdr3_aa cdr3_nt
- TRBJ2-2 TRBV28 - CASSARQGRRRGKNTGELFF TGTGCCAGCAGTGCACGGCAGGGCCGCAGGAGGGGGAAGAACACCGGGGAGCTGTTTTTT
once TRBJ1-1 TRBV28 - CASSTGYWRMNTEAFF TGTGCCAGCAGTACAGGATACTGGAGGATGAACACTGAAGCTTTCTTT
- TRBJ1-2 TRBV18 TRBD1 CASSPGTGLNGYTF TGTGCCAGCTCACCGGGGACAGGGCTTAATGGCTACACCTTC
- TRBJ2-2 TRBV9 - CASSVLAGGELFF TGTGCCAGCAGCGTGTTAGCTGGCGGGGAGCTGTTTTTT
many TRBJ2-2 TRBV7-8 - CASSLSRVSTGELFF TGTGCCAGCAGCTTAAGCAGGGTTAGCACCGGGGAGCTGTTTTTT
- TRBJ1-2 TRBV6-1 - CASRAWGPNYGYTF TGTGCCAGCAGGGCCTGGGGACCTAACTATGGCTACACCTTC
- TRBJ1-4 TRBV30 - CAAHSITNEKLFF TGTGCCGCTCACAGCATAACTAATGAAAAACTGTTTTTT
- TRBJ2-7 TRBV5-4 - CASSYGLDSYEQYF TGTGCCAGCAGCTATGGCCTGGATTCCTACGAGCAGTACTTC
- TRBJ2-7 TRBV19 TRBD2 CASTGREHNEQYF TGTGCCAGTACGGGGCGGGAGCATAACGAGCAGTACTTC
- TRBJ2-7 TRBV9 - CASSVGYPGNYEQYF TGTGCCAGCAGCGTAGGTTATCCAGGGAACTACGAGCAGTACTTC
- TRBJ2-1 TRBV18 - CASSQQPPGTGNEQFF TGTGCCAGCTCACAACAACCACCCGGGACTGGCAATGAGCAGTTCTTC